These 30 T cell receptor beta chains came from one sample sequenced in a study of T cell responses to AZD1222 COVID-19 vaccine. Profiling relied on immunoSEQ multiplex PCR, and the TCRdb table lists in-frame clones only, not all of them. The repertoire holds about 190,000 clones, with 85% to 95% as singletons. The sample consisted of peripheral blood, taken on day 0 of AZD1222 vaccination. The receptors derive from an adult in good health.

This sequence joins TRBV30 and TRBJ1-2; no firm D call. CDR1 GTSNPN and CDR2 SVGIG come from the germline V gene (reference sequence). The V gene lost 2 bases and the J gene lost 8 bases, with 12 bases spanning the gap. The CDR3 has 12 amino acids. The CDR3 nucleotides are TGTGCCTGGAGTTCAAGTATTGGAGGCTACACCTTC. Translated: CAWSSSIGGYTF.

The chain links TRBV18 to TRBJ1-4, with D unclear. Per the germline V gene, CDR1 is KGHSH and CDR2 is LQKENI. The CDR3 is 14 residues long. The V end lost 0 bases, the J end lost 11 bases, and 13 bases lay between the germline ends. The CDR3 coding sequence is TGTGCCAGCTCACCACCCACGGTGCGGGAGAAACTGTTTTTT. Translating gives CASSPPTVREKLFF.

This clone has a single count. The J gene is TRBJ2-3, the V gene TRBV29-1; D call uncertain. Germline CDR1 is SQVTM and CDR2 is ANQGSEA. This CDR3 region has 13 residues. V lost 2 bases to trimming and J lost 7 bases, with 13 bases between them. CDR3 nucleotides: TGCAGCGTTGAAACTAAAATGAGAAATACGCAGTATTTT. The encoded protein is CSVETKMRNTQYF.

J is TRBJ2-4 and V is TRBV28; D possibly uses TRBD1 or TRBD2 (5 bases each). Germline V CDR1 and CDR2: MDHEN, SYDVKM. CDR3 size: 15 residues. Between the trimmed V and J ends, which lost 5 bases and 4 bases, there was a span of 15 bases. CDR3 protein: CASSPTGHQKNIQYF. CDR3 in DNA: TGTGCCAGCAGTCCGACGGGGCACCAGAAAAACATTCAGTACTTC.

This chain connects TRBV4-1 to TRBJ1-2; D is possibly TRBD1 (6 bases). Between the trimmed V and J ends, which lost 2 bases and 7 bases, there was a span of 23 bases. CDR1 and CDR2 (germline): MGHRA, YSYEKL. This CDR3 spans 17 amino acids. The CDR3 DNA is TGCGCCAGCAGCCAACTTCCCTCCCGGGACAACTTTGCTGGCTACACCTTC. As protein: CASSQLPSRDNFAGYTF.

This clone came up a few times. The CDR3 region is CASSDKQGGYTEAFF. In DNA, the CDR3 is TGTGCCAGCAGCGATAAACAGGGCGGGTACACTGAAGCTTTCTTT. This chain links TRBV6-2 or TRBV6-3 with TRBJ1-1; maybe TRBD1 (6 bases). Per the germline V gene, CDR1 is MNHEY and CDR2 is SVGEGT. Trimming stripped 6 bases from V and 3 bases from J, with 17 bases between. The CDR3 contains 15 residues.

A remark on this clone: One end of the junction does not line up with germline, which may come from a read error. This chain connects TRBV19 to TRBJ1-5, with D unclear. Germline CDR1 reads LNHDA; CDR2 reads SQIVND (reference sequence). This CDR3 is built from 16 residues. The CDR3 protein is CASSIYRQNSNQPRHF. The CDR3 DNA reads TGTGCCAGTAGTATCTATCGGCAGAATAGCAATCAGCCCCGGCATTTT.

The rearrangement joins TRBV24-1 to TRBJ2-4; D uncertain. Trimming stripped 5 bases from V and 4 bases from J, with 8 bases between. Germline V gene lookup returns CDR1 KGHDR and CDR2 SFDVKD. The CDR3 runs to 13 residues. CDR3 nucleotides: TGTGCCACCAGTGCTAAGGGAAAAAACATTCAGTACTTC. Translated, it gives CATSAKGKNIQYF.

The chain employs TRBV5-1 and TRBJ2-1, with 10 positions matching TRBD2. The V and J ends lost 0 bases and 5 bases, in that order; junction bases with no gene match: 5. CDR3 length equals 16 residues. Germline-derived CDR1 and CDR2 are SGHRS and YFSETQ. The CDR3 DNA sequence: TGCGCCAGCAGCTTGGCTCCAGCGGGGGGGGACAATGAGCAGTTCTTC. It codes for CASSLAPAGGDNEQFF.

CDR3 in amino acids: CASSLVTRGLGANVLTF. The CDR3 region has the DNA TGTGCCAGCAGCTTGGTTACCAGGGGATTGGGGGCCAACGTCCTGACTTTC. J is TRBJ2-6 and V is TRBV5-6; perhaps TRBD1 as D (6 bases). This CDR3 has 17 amino acids. Per germline, CDR1 SGHDT and CDR2 YYEEEE. Trimming took 0 bases from V and 4 from J, leaving 14 bases between them.

The V and J genes are TRBV11-2 and TRBJ2-1; TRBD2 matches at 9 bases. Germline values: CDR1 SGHAT, CDR2 FQNNGV. CDR3 length equals 15 residues. With 3 bases clipped from V and 4 bases from J, the junction kept 4 bases outside the gene matches. CDR3 protein: CASSLVSGGYNEQFF. CDR3 nucleotides: TGTGCCAGCAGCTTGGTTAGCGGGGGTTACAATGAGCAGTTCTTC.

The rearrangement links TRBV9 to TRBJ2-1, with D perhaps matching TRBD2 (5 bases). V was cut by 4 bases and J by 7 bases, with 18 bases left in between. Germline CDR1 and CDR2: SGDLS and YYNGEE. CDR3 length equals 15 residues. CDR3 in DNA: TGTGCCAGCAGCCCCCAACTAGGGTTGGTAAATGAGCAGTTCTTC. Protein product: CASSPQLGLVNEQFF.

This clone appeared a single time. J is TRBJ2-7 and V is TRBV29-1; tentative D call: TRBD2 (6 bases). V was pared by 4 bases and J by 3 bases, with 10 bases between. This CDR3 is built from 12 residues. CDR1 is SQVTM and CDR2 is ANQGSEA in the germline V gene. CDR3 in DNA: TGCAGCGTTGGTTGGGGGGTCTACGAGCAGTACTTC. Protein product: CSVGWGVYEQYF.

The table lists this clone with a count of one. This sequence joins TRBV24-1 and TRBJ2-3; D could derive from TRBD1 or TRBD2 (5 bases each). The CDR3 loop spans 14 amino acids. The germline gives CDR1 KGHDR, CDR2 SFDVKD. Trimming pared 5 bases from V and 1 base from J, leaving 9 bases between. The CDR3 is CATSVQGGTDTQYF. CDR3 coding DNA: TGTGCCACCAGTGTCCAGGGAGGCACAGATACGCAGTATTTT.

The CDR3 sequence: CASSPDNRQGYTF. DNA of the CDR3: TGTGCCAGCTCACCAGACAACCGACAGGGCTACACCTTC. The rearrangement uses TRBV18 and TRBJ1-2; TRBD1 might be the D (5 bases). The CDR3 is 13 amino acids. V lost 2 bases, J lost 8 bases, and 12 bases lay in between. Germline assignment: CDR1 KGHSH and CDR2 LQKENI.

The CDR3: CASSWDRGPIYEQYF. The CDR3 nucleotides read TGTGCCAGCAGCTGGGACAGGGGGCCGATCTACGAGCAGTACTTC. The chain has TRBV5-4 and TRBJ2-7, with TRBD1 identical over 12 bases. CDR1 is SGHNT, CDR2 YYREEE, per germline (reference sequence). This CDR3 is 15 amino acids long. V gave up 3 bases and J gave up 3 bases; unmatched junction bases: 4.

As DNA, the CDR3 is TGTGCCAGCAGTGACACGGACGGCCTTCAGCCCCAGCATTTT. This sequence encodes CASSDTDGLQPQHF. The chain couples TRBV2 to TRBJ1-5, with D uncertain. The germline gives CDR1 SNHLY, CDR2 FYNNEI. V gave up 3 bases and J gave up 6 bases, with 12 bases separating them. This CDR3 is built from 14 residues. Combining the CDR3 with reference TRBV2 and TRBJ1-5 gives the whole variable domain EPEVTQTPSHQVTQMGQEVILRCVPISNHLYFYWYRQILGQKVEFLVSFYNNEISEKSEIFDDQFSVERPDGSNFTLKIRSTKLEDSAMYFCASSDTDGLQPQHFGDGTRLSIL.

This chain uses TRBV10-3 with TRBJ2-2; 8 nucleotides agree with TRBD1. Germline V gene sequence: CDR1 ENHRY, CDR2 SYGVKD. J gave up 1 base and V 8 bases, and 6 bases lay outside the gene matches. The CDR3 runs to 15 residues. CDR3 in amino acids: CAIGWTGQNTGELFF. CDR3 coding DNA: TGTGCCATCGGTTGGACAGGGCAGAACACCGGGGAGCTGTTTTTT.

This clone was counted only a few times. The chain has TRBV3-1 (or the pseudogene TRBV3-2) and TRBJ1-1, with 7 bases lining up with TRBD1. Germline V CDR1 and CDR2: LGHDT, YNNKEL (reference sequence). This CDR3 region has 14 residues. V was pared by 1 base and J by 4 bases, with 3 bases of the junction left unmatched. CDR3 nucleotide sequence: TGTGCCAGCAGCCAAGGCAGGGGGGGCACTGAAGCTTTCTTT. It translates to CASSQGRGGTEAFF.

V is TRBV6-5 and J is TRBJ1-2; no definite D call. CDR1 is MNHEY and CDR2 is SVGAGI in the germline V gene. V lost 0 bases and J 8 bases, leaving 16 bases between the germline ends. The length of the CDR3 is 15 residues. In DNA, the CDR3 is TGTGCCAGCAGTTACTCGTCTCCGTTTTCGGGGGGCTACACCTTC. Translated: CASSYSSPFSGGYTF.

This chain uses TRBV6-5 with TRBJ2-5; TRBD1 matches 8 bases. This CDR3 has 12 residues. Germline lookup yields CDR1 MNHEY and CDR2 SVGAGI. The trim removed 6 bases at V and 6 bases at J, leaving 3 bases unmatched. The CDR3 region has the DNA TGTGCCAGCAGGAGGACAGGGAAGACCCAGTACTTC. Protein product: CASRRTGKTQYF.

This sequence joins TRBV15 and TRBJ1-1; 7 bases fit TRBD1. This CDR3 contains 14 residues. Unmatched junction bases numbered 2, after V lost 1 base and J lost 3 bases. CDR1 is LNHNV, CDR2 YYDKDF, per germline (reference sequence). CDR3 nucleotides: TGTGCCACCAGCAGAGGGACAGGATACACTGAAGCTTTCTTT. It specifies CATSRGTGYTEAFF.

The chain's CDR3 is CASSPTGYNEQFF. CDR3 coding DNA: TGTGCCAGCAGCCCCACAGGGTACAATGAGCAGTTCTTC. V and J are TRBV7-9 and TRBJ2-1; perhaps TRBD1 as D (6 bases). This CDR3 spans 13 amino acids. The germline CDR1 and CDR2 sequences are SEHNR and FQNEAQ (reference sequence). V was cut by 5 bases and J by 4 bases, with 9 bases left in between. The full variable domain, in which reference TRBV7-9 and TRBJ2-1 provide the parts outside the CDR3, is DTGVSQNPRHKITKRGQNVTFRCDPISEHNRLYWYRQTLGQGPEFLTYFQNEAQLEKSRLLSDRFSAERPKGSFSTLEIQRTEQGDSAMYLCASSPTGYNEQFFGPGTRLTVL.

This chain connects TRBV11-2 to TRBJ2-2; D not certain. The CDR3 is made up of 14 amino acids. Germline loops: CDR1 SGHAT, CDR2 FQNNGV. V was shortened by 1 base and J by 5 bases, with 8 bases between the two germline ends. This chain's CDR3 is CASSLADATGELFF. The CDR3 DNA is TGTGCCAGCAGCTTAGCAGATGCGACCGGGGAGCTGTTTTTT.

The chain links TRBV15 to TRBJ2-1; D not resolved. V shed 7 bases and J shed 1 base, with 11 bases lying between them. This CDR3 is 14 amino acids long. CDR1 LNHNV and CDR2 YYDKDF come from the germline V gene (reference sequence). CDR3 bases: TGTGCCACCACCCGATCCCAATCCTACAATGAGCAGTTCTTC. As protein: CATTRSQSYNEQFF.

J is TRBJ2-3 and V is TRBV18; no reliable D call. The CDR3 covers 14 residues. Germline CDR1 and CDR2: KGHSH and LQKENI. The V end was cut by 6 bases, the J end by 0 bases, with 10 bases between. CDR3 sequence: CASSAMGSTDTQYF. The CDR3 DNA is TGTGCCAGCTCCGCAATGGGGAGCACAGATACGCAGTATTTT.

This clone has a single count. The rearrangement joins TRBV5-1 to TRBJ1-6; no definite D call. The CDR3 length is 15 residues. The V end lost 2 bases, the J end lost 11 bases, and 17 bases lay between the germline ends. Germline CDR1 reads SGHRS; CDR2 reads YFSETQ. In DNA, the CDR3 is TGCGCCAGCAGCTTCTTTATGGCAGAGGCGACACCCCTCCACTTT. The encoded protein is CASSFFMAEATPLHF.

The chain joins TRBV7-9 to TRBJ1-5; tentatively, D is TRBD1 (6 bases). V was pared by 0 bases and J by 5 bases, with 11 bases between. The CDR3 has 15 residues. Germline CDR1 reads SEHNR; CDR2 reads FQNEAQ (reference sequence). In DNA, the CDR3 is TGTGCCAGCAGCTTAGCGGGGAGGGGGTATCAGCCCCAGCATTTT. Its protein product is CASSLAGRGYQPQHF. The full variable domain, rest sourced from reference TRBV7-9 and TRBJ1-5, is DTGVSQNPRHKITKRGQNVTFRCDPISEHNRLYWYRQTLGQGPEFLTYFQNEAQLEKSRLLSDRFSAERPKGSFSTLEIQRTEQGDSAMYLCASSLAGRGYQPQHFGDGTRLSIL.

The chain combines TRBV6-1 with TRBJ1-2, with D possibly TRBD1 on 5 matching bases. CDR1 and CDR2 from the germline V gene are MNHNS and SASEGT. Between the trimmed V and J ends, which lost 3 bases and 7 bases, there was a span of 30 bases. The CDR3 loop spans 19 amino acids. Here the CDR3 reads CASSDAGGDSGFRRGGYTF. CDR3 DNA: TGTGCCAGCAGTGACGCTGGGGGAGACTCAGGTTTTAGGCGCGGTGGCTACACCTTC.

The chain couples TRBV5-5 to TRBJ2-7; D may be TRBD1 (6 bases). The CDR3 contains 13 residues. V was shortened by 5 bases and J by 0 bases, with 9 bases between the two germline ends. CDR1 and CDR2 (germline): SGHKS, YYEKEE (reference sequence). The CDR3 spells CASRKGGSYEQYF. CDR3 coding DNA: TGTGCCAGCAGAAAAGGGGGCTCCTACGAGCAGTACTTC.